This section outlines one T cell receptor beta chain sequence together with its context. This clonotype was seen at least ten times. Its antigen has not been determined. No much larger clonotype is one base removed from it; base qualities were not supplied. For this chain, trimming is 5 bases at the V end and 6 bases at the J end, and the number of junction bases without a gene match is 6. As encoded in the germline V gene, CDR1 is SGHVS while CDR2 is FNYEAQ. Spanning cysteine to phenylalanine, the CDR3 consists of 15 amino acids. The DNA shown is the 45-base CDR3, in frame from base 1. Amplification of TCR beta CDR3 regions was carried out from RNA transcripts. For the first round of RT-PCR on the TCR CDR3, the HTBI primer set was used together with the Qiagen OneStep RT-PCR kit. Libraries were constructed in a second round of multiplex PCR, after which size selection and purification were carried out. Paired-end sequencing of the libraries was performed with 100 bp reads on an Illumina HiSeq2000. The authors' pipeline ran thus. SOAPnuke was used to process the raw data, with reads discarded if the reads contained adapters or uncalled bases, had a mean Phred below 15, or lacked an exact constant-primer or identifier match. High-quality paired reads were merged using COPE v1.2.5, and each unique nucleotide sequence was defined as a clonotype. MiTCR v1.1 was used to align clonotypes to the IMGT TRBV, TRBD and TRBJ reference segments. The analysis included only V-J combinations with a frequency above 0.0001, which together covered about 99% of the repertoires. The TCS score was defined as F50 (clonal expansion) divided by E x V (chaos), with BLOSUM62-based TCRdist calculated between CDR3 peptides within each V-J. Welch's t-statistics and random forest reduced 514 V-J features to around 14, which were used in a naive Bayes classifier (R e1071). In-frame beta chains were kept once TCRdb had trimmed the public reads at Q25 with fastp and called clones with MiXCR. Each entry is one CDR3 protein sequence, shown with its most common DNA and genes. The V and J calls reflect TCRdb's pipeline rather than the authors' work. The sample profile shows about 290,000 distinct CDR3 sequences; 13% of them were found once. The ten top clones hold 7.5% to 8% of the sample.

This sample is part of a study of T cells in Graves' hyperthyroidism and ophthalmopathy (dated by TCRdb to the late 2010s). For the wider study: Peripheral blood samples were taken at the time of initial diagnosis, prior to any treatment. A discovery cohort of about a hundred patients, roughly 45 with Graves' ophthalmopathy and under 60 with stable Graves' hyperthyroidism, was used to find distinguishing TCR V-J signatures. Prospective prediction of ophthalmopathy was tested in an independent validation cohort of approximately 19 hyperthyroidism patients and around 16 patients who later progressed to ophthalmopathy. The roughly 100 discovery patients were randomly divided into training and test sets at a 7:3 ratio. In addition, the study compared T-cell repertoires in thyroid tissue and in blood from several Graves' hyperthyroidism patients. Once sampling was done, hyperthyroidism patients were given methimazole at a starting dose of 30 mg daily, whereas ophthalmopathy patients were given high-dose intravenous methylprednisolone. TCR Vbeta CDR3 sequencing of roughly 140 peripheral blood samples (43 ophthalmopathy, 75 hyperthyroidism and approximately 17 progressor patients) is reported in the paper.

The hyperthyroidism patients were between 18 and 65 years old and newly diagnosed, with a disease duration of less than 2 months. Patients with uncontrolled infections, other autoimmune diseases, pregnancy or lactation were excluded. Clinical symptoms, serum thyroxine and TRAb, thyroid ultrasound, and orbital computed tomography formed the basis for the diagnoses. For progressor patients, blood was drawn at the first diagnosis of hyperthyroidism, before any ophthalmopathy symptoms had appeared. PBMCs were isolated from about 9.2 ml of fresh peripheral blood by Ficoll-Paque density gradient centrifugation. Progressor patients were defined as those initially diagnosed with Graves' hyperthyroidism in whom ophthalmopathy developed during follow-up. Total RNA was extracted with Trizol reagent, and quality was checked on an Agilent 2100 Bioanalyzer. Broader findings and caveats from the paper: In cross-validation, a model built on a 13 V-J signature told ophthalmopathy apart from stable hyperthyroidism with approximately 91% sensitivity and roughly 81% specificity, and in testing the same model reached 80%/75%. Sample size was not statistically predetermined, and blinding of investigators to group allocation was not performed. Most expanded thyroid clonotypes (frequency above 0.001) were also found in blood, which suggests that blood repertoires may mirror thyroid immune responses. In validation, progression to ophthalmopathy was predicted by the model with 55% to 71% sensitivity and roughly 76% specificity, a median of roughly six months before onset.

The V and J genes are TRBV7-6 and TRBJ2-1, with 11 bases matching TRBD2. The sequence derives from a woman aged 25 to 45 with Graves' hyperthyroidism that later progressed to Graves' ophthalmopathy. Specimen: blood. The nucleotides are TGTGCCAGCAGCCCAACTAGCGGGAGTGTCAATGAGCAGTTCTTC. Its protein is CASSPTSGSVNEQFF. When the CDR3 is completed using the reference TRBV7-6 and TRBJ2-1 genes on either side, the full variable domain is GAGVSQSPRYKVTKRGQDVALRCDPISGHVSLYWYRQALGQGPEFLTYFNYEAQQDKSGLPNDRFSAERPEGSISTLTIQRTEQRDSAMYRCASSPTSGSVNEQFFGPGTRLTVL.